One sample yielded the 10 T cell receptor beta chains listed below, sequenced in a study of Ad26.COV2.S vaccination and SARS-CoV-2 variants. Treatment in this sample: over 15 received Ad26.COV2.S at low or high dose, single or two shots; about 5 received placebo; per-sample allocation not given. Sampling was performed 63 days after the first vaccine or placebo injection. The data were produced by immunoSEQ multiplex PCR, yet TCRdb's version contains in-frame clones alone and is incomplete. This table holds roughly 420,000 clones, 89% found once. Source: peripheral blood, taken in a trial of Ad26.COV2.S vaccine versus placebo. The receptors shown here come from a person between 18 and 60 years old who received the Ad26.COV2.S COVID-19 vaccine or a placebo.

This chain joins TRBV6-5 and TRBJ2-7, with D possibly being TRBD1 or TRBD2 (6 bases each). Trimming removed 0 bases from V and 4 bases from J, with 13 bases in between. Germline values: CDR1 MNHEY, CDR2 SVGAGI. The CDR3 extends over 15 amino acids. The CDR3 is CASSYSGRGLYEQYF. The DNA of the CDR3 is TGTGCCAGCAGTTACTCGGGCCGGGGGCTGTACGAGCAGTACTTC.

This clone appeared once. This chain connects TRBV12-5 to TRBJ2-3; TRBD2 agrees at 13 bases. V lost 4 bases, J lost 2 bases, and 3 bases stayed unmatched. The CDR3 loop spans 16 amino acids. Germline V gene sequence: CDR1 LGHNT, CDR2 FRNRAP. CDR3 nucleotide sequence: TGTGCTAGTGGTTCGGGACTAGCGGGGATCACAGATACGCAGTATTTT. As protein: CASGSGLAGITDTQYF.

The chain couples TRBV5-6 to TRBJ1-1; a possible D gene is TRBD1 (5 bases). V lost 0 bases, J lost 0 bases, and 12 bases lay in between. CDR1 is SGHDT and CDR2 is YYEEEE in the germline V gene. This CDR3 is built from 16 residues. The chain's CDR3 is CASSLGFAGMNTEAFF. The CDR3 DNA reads TGTGCCAGCAGCTTGGGGTTTGCAGGGATGAACACTGAAGCTTTCTTT.

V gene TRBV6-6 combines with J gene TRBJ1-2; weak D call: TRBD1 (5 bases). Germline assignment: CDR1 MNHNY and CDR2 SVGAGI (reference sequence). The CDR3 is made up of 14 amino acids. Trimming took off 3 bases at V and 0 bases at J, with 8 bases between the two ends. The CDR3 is CASSYPGANYGYTF. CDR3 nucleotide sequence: TGTGCCAGCAGTTATCCGGGGGCTAACTATGGCTACACCTTC.

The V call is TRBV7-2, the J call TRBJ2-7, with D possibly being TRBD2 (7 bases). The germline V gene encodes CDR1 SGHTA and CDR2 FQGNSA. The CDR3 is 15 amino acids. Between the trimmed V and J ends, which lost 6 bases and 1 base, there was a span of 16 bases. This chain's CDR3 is CASRRSGGASYEQYF. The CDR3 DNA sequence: TGTGCCAGCAGGCGATCGGGGGGCGCATCCTACGAGCAGTACTTC.

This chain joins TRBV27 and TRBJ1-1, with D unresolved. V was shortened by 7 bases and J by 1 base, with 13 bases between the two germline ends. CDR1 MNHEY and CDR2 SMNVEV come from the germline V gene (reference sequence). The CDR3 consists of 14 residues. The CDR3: CASKAPGRNTEAFF. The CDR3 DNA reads TGTGCCAGCAAGGCCCCAGGTAGGAACACTGAAGCTTTCTTT.

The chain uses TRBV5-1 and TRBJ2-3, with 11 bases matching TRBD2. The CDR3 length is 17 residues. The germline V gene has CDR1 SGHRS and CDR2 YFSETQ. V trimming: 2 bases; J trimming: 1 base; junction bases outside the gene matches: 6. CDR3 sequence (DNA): TGCGCCAGCAGCTTAGCCACTAGCGGGGGTGGCACAGATACGCAGTATTTT. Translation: CASSLATSGGGTDTQYF.

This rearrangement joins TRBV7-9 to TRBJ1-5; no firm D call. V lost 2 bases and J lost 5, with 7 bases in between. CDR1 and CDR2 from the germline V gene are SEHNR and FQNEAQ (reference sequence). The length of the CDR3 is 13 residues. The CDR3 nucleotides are TGTGCCAGCAGCTTAAACCGGGATCAGCCCCAGCATTTT. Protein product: CASSLNRDQPQHF. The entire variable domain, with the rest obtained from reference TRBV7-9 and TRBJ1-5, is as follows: DTGVSQNPRHKITKRGQNVTFRCDPISEHNRLYWYRQTLGQGPEFLTYFQNEAQLEKSRLLSDRFSAERPKGSFSTLEIQRTEQGDSAMYLCASSLNRDQPQHFGDGTRLSIL.

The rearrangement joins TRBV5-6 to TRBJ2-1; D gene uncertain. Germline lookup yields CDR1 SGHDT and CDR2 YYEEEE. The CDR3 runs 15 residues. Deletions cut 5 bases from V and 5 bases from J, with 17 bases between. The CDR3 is CASSYSLLAHNEQFF. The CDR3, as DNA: TGTGCCAGCAGTTACAGCCTCCTCGCCCACAATGAGCAGTTCTTC.

The CDR3 DNA reads TGTGCCAGCAGCGCATACCTAGCGGAATATTACAATGAGCAGTTCTTC. Its protein is CASSAYLAEYYNEQFF. V usage is TRBV14 and J usage is TRBJ2-1; 7 nucleotides match TRBD2. The germline V gene encodes CDR1 SGHDN and CDR2 FVKESK. The CDR3 loop spans 16 amino acids. With V trimmed by 5 bases and J by 4 bases, 11 bases remained unmatched.